The 25 T cell receptor beta chains given below trace back to one sample, sequenced in a study of blood T cells in healthy people across ages. The second PCR ran roughly 6 to 11 cycles with a sample-barcoded 5' primer and J-beta primers. TCRdb reprocessed the 5' RACE reads with MiXCR, giving one entry per CDR3 protein. The table includes approximately 1,100,000 distinct CDR3 sequences, more than 40% detected once. Sequences were obtained from blood. Every receptor here comes from a woman between 55 and 75 years old in good health.

This clonotype occurred many times. The gene calls are TRBV29-1 and TRBJ2-7; tentative D call: TRBD2 (6 bases). Trimming took off 3 bases at V and 2 bases at J, with 11 bases between the two ends. Germline assignment: CDR1 SQVTM and CDR2 ANQGSEA. The CDR3 is made up of 13 amino acids. CDR3 in amino acids: CSVEGRWTYEQYF. The DNA of the CDR3 is TGCAGCGTTGAGGGGAGGTGGACCTACGAGCAGTACTTC.

The V and J genes are TRBV24-1 and TRBJ2-2; TRBD1 aligns across 7 bases. Germline assignment: CDR1 KGHDR and CDR2 SFDVKD. V gave up 7 bases and J gave up 3 bases; unmatched junction bases: 4. The CDR3 covers 14 residues. This CDR3 reads CATRGTDYTGELFF. The CDR3 DNA is TGTGCCACCAGGGGGACAGACTACACCGGGGAGCTGTTTTTT.

The chain combines TRBV11-2 with TRBJ1-2, with TRBD1 matching 8 bases. Germline trimming cut 3 bases from V and 7 bases from J; bases unmatched to any gene: 16. Per the germline V gene, CDR1 is SGHAT and CDR2 is FQNNGV. The CDR3 consists of 17 residues. The CDR3 reads CASSLGFGQGAYGGYTF. In DNA form, the CDR3 reads TGTGCCAGCAGCTTGGGTTTCGGGCAGGGGGCTTATGGTGGCTACACCTTC.

A remark on this clonotype: A read error may produce the germline difference seen at one junction end. J is TRBJ2-1 and V is TRBV29-1, with 12 bases lining up with TRBD2. The CDR3 is 17 residues long. Germline V gene data show CDR1 as SQVTM and CDR2 as ANQGSEA. CDR3 bases: TGCAGCGTGGAAGGACTAGCGGGAATCTCTGCCTACAATGAGCAGTTCTTC. Its protein is CSVEGLAGISAYNEQFF.

The chain has TRBV7-2 and TRBJ2-1, with 7 positions matching TRBD2. The CDR3 is 18 amino acids. V was clipped by 5 bases and J by 3 bases; unmatched bases: 16. Germline assignment: CDR1 SGHTA and CDR2 FQGNSA. CDR3 bases: TGTGCCAGCAGCCCAGACATCCGGAGCCGGACTAGCTACAATGAGCAGTTCTTC. As protein: CASSPDIRSRTSYNEQFF.

This clonotype turned up a few times. The chain employs TRBV2 and TRBJ1-5; the D gene is possibly TRBD1 (5 bases). Germline loops: CDR1 SNHLY, CDR2 FYNNEI. CDR3 size: 14 residues. Trimming removed 7 bases from V and 0 bases from J, with 10 bases in between. The CDR3 region is CASKQDLSNQPQHF. The CDR3, as DNA: TGTGCCAGCAAACAGGACCTTAGCAATCAGCCCCAGCATTTT.

A single count supports this clonotype. V is TRBV20-1 and J is TRBJ2-4; D is undetermined. Trimming took 6 bases from V and 1 from J, leaving 13 bases between them. The CDR3 spans 14 residues. Looked up from germline, CDR1 is DFQATT and CDR2 is SNEGSKA (reference sequence). CDR3 nucleotides: TGCAGTGCCAGACATATGGGGGCCAAAAACATTCAGTACTTC. Protein: CSARHMGAKNIQYF.

The chain links TRBV2 to TRBJ2-1; D is ambiguous. The V gene lost 1 base and the J gene lost 12 bases, with 10 bases spanning the gap. CDR3 length: 12 residues. Germline loops: CDR1 SNHLY, CDR2 FYNNEI. CDR3 residues: CASSEVGDGQFF. The CDR3, as DNA: TGTGCCAGCAGTGAAGTCGGCGATGGGCAGTTCTTC. Based on the CDR3 plus reference TRBV2 and TRBJ2-1, the full variable domain is EPEVTQTPSHQVTQMGQEVILRCVPISNHLYFYWYRQILGQKVEFLVSFYNNEISEKSEIFDDQFSVERPDGSNFTLKIRSTKLEDSAMYFCASSEVGDGQFFGPGTRLTVL.

V usage is TRBV27 and J usage is TRBJ2-1; D may be TRBD1 (5 bases). V was shortened by 6 bases and J by 7 bases, with 19 bases between the two germline ends. Germline CDR1 is MNHEY and CDR2 is SMNVEV (reference sequence). The CDR3 runs to 15 residues. CDR3 residues: CASRADTTFFNEQFF. For the CDR3, the DNA is TGTGCCAGCAGGGCGGACACGACCTTTTTTAATGAGCAGTTCTTC.

The sample holds a few counts of this clonotype. The chain has TRBV5-1 and TRBJ2-5; maybe TRBD2 (5 bases). V was cut by 3 bases and J by 5 bases, with 17 bases left in between. The CDR3 has 15 amino acids. Germline loops: CDR1 SGHRS, CDR2 YFSETQ. The CDR3 nucleotides are TGCGCCAGCAGCTGGAGCGGAGGCACGGGGGAGACCCAGTACTTC. Protein sequence: CASSWSGGTGETQYF.

The chain joins TRBV12-3 or TRBV12-4 to TRBJ2-3; 7 bases fit TRBD2. V shed 3 bases and J 3 bases; nucleotides not matched to a gene: 9. The CDR3 loop spans 16 amino acids. CDR3 amino acids: CASSFGAGVGTDTQYF. CDR3 coding DNA: TGTGCCAGCAGTTTTGGGGCGGGAGTCGGGACAGATACGCAGTATTTT.

Only a few counts were recorded for this clonotype. The V gene is TRBV7-2, the J gene TRBJ2-5, with TRBD2 identical over 12 bases. V trimming: 3 bases; J trimming: 5 bases; junction bases outside the gene matches: 4. Germline CDR1 is SGHTA and CDR2 is FQGNSA. CDR3 length: 15 residues. The DNA for the CDR3 is TGTGCCAGCAGCTTCCTAGCGGGAGGGCCGGAGACCCAGTACTTC. This sequence encodes CASSFLAGGPETQYF. The full variable domain, in which reference TRBV7-2 and TRBJ2-5 provide the parts outside the CDR3, is GAGVSQSPSNKVTEKGKDVELRCDPISGHTALYWYRQSLGQGLEFLIYFQGNSAPDKSGLPSDRFSAERTGGSVSTLTIQRTQQEDSAVYLCASSFLAGGPETQYFGPGTRLLVL.

V is TRBV28 and J is TRBJ2-7, with 8 bases lining up with TRBD2. CDR3 length equals 16 residues. V gave up 3 bases and J gave up 4 bases; unmatched junction bases: 11. From germline, CDR1 is MDHEN and CDR2 SYDVKM. The CDR3 sequence: CASSFPDHGRGYEQYF. The CDR3 nucleotides are TGTGCCAGCAGTTTTCCCGACCACGGGAGGGGGTACGAGCAGTACTTC. The complete variable domain, with remaining parts taken from reference TRBV28 and TRBJ2-7, reads DVKVTQSSRYLVKRTGEKVFLECVQDMDHENMFWYRQDPGLGLRLIYFSYDVKMKEKGDIPEGYSVSREKKERFSLILESASTNQTSMYLCASSFPDHGRGYEQYFGPGTRLTVT.

The chain uses TRBV14 and TRBJ2-7; the D is unclear. The CDR3 extends over 13 amino acids. CDR1 is SGHDN and CDR2 is FVKESK in the germline V gene. V was pared by 5 bases and J by 9 bases, with 17 bases between. The CDR3 loop reads CASSEKLSRWQYF. DNA of the CDR3: TGTGCCAGCAGCGAAAAACTATCGCGCTGGCAGTACTTC.

This clonotype occurred once. V and J are TRBV28 and TRBJ2-4, with 7 bases fitting TRBD1. The J call is in doubt because the DNA end fits TRBJ2-7 better. The CDR3 spans 14 residues. The germline CDR1 and CDR2 sequences are MDHEN and SYDVKM. The CDR3 region has the DNA TGTGCCAGCAGCGACCGGGACAGACTCTACGAGCAGTACTTC. It codes for CASSDRDRLYEQYF.

The chain links TRBV20-1 to TRBJ2-1, with 12 bases fitting TRBD2. Germline V lookup: CDR1 DFQATT, CDR2 SNEGSKA (reference sequence). CDR3 length equals 14 residues. V shed 6 bases, J shed 6 bases, and the junction held 6 bases outside the gene matches. CDR3 nucleotide sequence: TGCAGTGCCCTGACTAGCGGGAGAGGCAATGAGCAGTTCTTC. This codes for CSALTSGRGNEQFF.

This chain joins TRBV4-1 and TRBJ2-4; no clear D. The tail of the sequence fits TRBJ2-7 better, so the J call may be wrong. Germline CDR1 reads MGHRA; CDR2 reads YSYEKL. This CDR3 has 13 residues. CDR3 sequence: CASSQEGSCEQYF. The CDR3 DNA sequence: TGCGCCAGCAGCCAAGAGGGAAGCTGCGAGCAGTACTTC.

The gene calls are TRBV20-1 and TRBJ2-1, with D perhaps TRBD1 (6 bases). V was pared by 6 bases and J by 5 bases, with 17 bases between. Germline CDR1 is DFQATT and CDR2 is SNEGSKA (reference sequence). The CDR3 totals 14 residues. CDR3 DNA sequence: TGCAGTGCAAAACAGGGATTTGAAAACAATGAGCAGTTCTTC. It encodes CSAKQGFENNEQFF.

This chain uses TRBV4-1 with TRBJ1-5; D is perhaps TRBD1 (5 bases). Per the germline V gene, CDR1 is MGHRA and CDR2 is YSYEKL. The CDR3 is made up of 17 amino acids. With 0 bases removed from V and 0 bases from J, the gap between germline ends came to 12 bases. CDR3 loop: CASSQDATAYSNQPQHF. In DNA, the CDR3 is TGCGCCAGCAGCCAAGACGCGACAGCTTATAGCAATCAGCCCCAGCATTTT.

This clonotype was picked up a small number of times. This chain's CDR3 is CSASGAPGGETQYF. In DNA, the CDR3 is TGCAGTGCTAGCGGTGCGCCTGGGGGGGAGACCCAGTACTTC. The rearrangement uses TRBV20-1 and TRBJ2-5; perhaps TRBD2 as D (6 bases). The CDR3 totals 14 residues. Germline lookup yields CDR1 DFQATT and CDR2 SNEGSKA (reference sequence). Trimming took 3 bases from V and 5 from J, leaving 16 bases between them.

This chain connects TRBV18 to TRBJ1-2, with 7 bases fitting TRBD1. Germline assignment: CDR1 KGHSH and CDR2 LQKENI. The CDR3 totals 17 residues. V dropped 2 bases and J dropped 0; count of bases not matched to a gene: 9. The CDR3 DNA reads as TGTGCCAGCTCACCAAATGGACAGGCCCGTCCTAACTATGGCTACACCTTC. Residues: CASSPNGQARPNYGYTF.

This clonotype was counted many times. V gene TRBV12-3 or TRBV12-4 combines with J gene TRBJ1-4, with D perhaps TRBD1 (6 bases). The CDR3 totals 15 residues. Trimming took off 5 bases at V and 5 bases at J, with 15 bases between the two ends. Here the CDR3 DNA reads TGTGCCAGCAGTCCAGGGACAATCTCAAATGAAAAACTGTTTTTT. This sequence encodes CASSPGTISNEKLFF.

Only a few counts were recorded for this clonotype. The chain is built from TRBV20-1 and TRBJ2-7, with 10 bases identical to TRBD2. This CDR3 is 15 amino acids long. CDR1 is DFQATT, CDR2 SNEGSKA, per germline (reference sequence). V was pared by 3 bases and J by 4 bases, with 9 bases of the junction left unmatched. The CDR3 region is CSARSLAGVSYEQYF. CDR3 bases: TGCAGTGCTAGGTCTCTAGCGGGAGTTTCGTACGAGCAGTACTTC.

In the case of this clonotype: This may come from a read error, since a much larger clone is one base off. The rearrangement uses TRBV20-1 and TRBJ2-1, with D perhaps being TRBD1 or TRBD2 (5 bases each). Germline loops: CDR1 DFQATT, CDR2 SNEGSKA (reference sequence). This CDR3 has 15 residues. V was shortened by 2 bases and J by 10 bases, with 21 bases between the two germline ends. The CDR3 protein is CSARRPGTKSYEQFF. The DNA for the CDR3 is TGCAGTGCTAGACGACCCGGGACCAAATCCTACGAGCAGTTCTTC.

This chain joins TRBV12-3 or TRBV12-4 and TRBJ2-3; 11 nucleotides agree with TRBD1. The CDR3 length is 15 residues. Trimming at V came to 5 bases and at J to 5 bases, leaving 6 bases not matched to a gene. The CDR3 DNA reads as TGTGCCAGCAGTCGAGGGGGGACAGGGGGAGATACGCAGTATTTT. It codes for CASSRGGTGGDTQYF.